The 23 T cell receptor beta chains reported below all come from one sample, sequenced in a study of T cells in localized non-small cell lung cancer. The method was immunoSEQ multiplex PCR; TCRdb's version includes in-frame clones alone and lacks a portion of them. The sample lists some 64,000 clones; approximately 87% were seen once. The sequencing used peripheral blood, collected before any cancer treatment. The receptors derive from a woman aged 40-75 years with stage I lung adenocarcinoma.

The chain employs TRBV4-1 and TRBJ1-5; D is unclear. Germline V lookup: CDR1 MGHRA, CDR2 YSYEKL. The CDR3 contains 13 residues. Trimming pared 0 bases from V and 6 bases from J, leaving 6 bases between. In DNA, the CDR3 is TGCGCCAGCAGCCAAGAGTCGTTTCAGCCCCAGCATTTT. Translation gives CASSQESFQPQHF.

The V gene is TRBV9, the J gene TRBJ2-1; 9 bases fit TRBD1. After removal of 1 base from V and 6 bases from J, the junction contained 2 bases not matched to a gene. Per germline, CDR1 SGDLS and CDR2 YYNGEE. The CDR3 contains 14 residues. CDR3 residues: CASSVRQGGNEQFF. CDR3 bases: TGTGCCAGCAGCGTAAGACAGGGGGGCAATGAGCAGTTCTTC.

The chain employs TRBV10-2 and TRBJ2-3, with D maybe TRBD2 (6 bases). Trimming removed 6 bases from V and 4 bases from J, with 23 bases in between. The CDR3 covers 17 residues. Germline V gene lookup returns CDR1 WSHSY and CDR2 SAAADI. The DNA of the CDR3 is TGCGCCAGCAGCTGGGATTCTGGCGGGGCAGTTCCAGATACGCAGTATTTT. It is translated as CASSWDSGGAVPDTQYF.

The rearrangement links TRBV7-2 to TRBJ2-1, with D unresolved. V was cut by 8 bases and J by 1 base, with 15 bases left in between. CDR3 length equals 15 residues. Germline loops: CDR1 SGHTA, CDR2 FQGNSA. The CDR3: CASGGRKGSYNEQFF. CDR3 in DNA: TGTGCCAGCGGCGGACGGAAAGGATCCTACAATGAGCAGTTCTTC.

By frequency in the sample, this clone is medium-sized. The chain joins TRBV19 to TRBJ1-2, with TRBD1 as a possible D gene (5 bases). Trimming took off 6 bases at V and 8 bases at J, with 19 bases between the two ends. Germline CDR1 and CDR2: LNHDA and SQIVND (reference sequence). This CDR3 spans 14 amino acids. For the CDR3, the DNA is TGTGCCAGTAGACCGGGACTATCCTCCGAGGGCTACACCTTC. This encodes CASRPGLSSEGYTF.

The chain has TRBV5-6 and TRBJ1-1; D is perhaps TRBD1 (6 bases). Germline CDR1 is SGHDT and CDR2 is YYEEEE. With 4 bases removed from V and 2 bases from J, the gap between germline ends came to 24 bases. The CDR3 spans 18 residues. CDR3 loop: CASSPILLFGQSNTEAFF. CDR3 DNA: TGTGCCAGCAGCCCAATATTACTTTTTGGACAGAGTAACACTGAAGCTTTCTTT.

This rearrangement joins TRBV12-5 to TRBJ1-1, with D possibly matching TRBD1 (6 bases). This CDR3 region has 15 residues. CDR1 LGHNT and CDR2 FRNRAP come from the germline V gene. Trimming stripped 5 bases from V and 5 bases from J, with 18 bases between. The CDR3, as DNA: TGTGCTAGTGGTCCAGACGGGGGGCGGTGGACTGAAGCTTTCTTT. Translated, it gives CASGPDGGRWTEAFF. The whole variable domain, filled in from reference TRBV12-5 and TRBJ1-1, reads DARVTQTPRHKVTEMGQEVTMRCQPILGHNTVFWYRQTMMQGLELLAYFRNRAPLDDSGMPKDRFSAEMPDATLATLKIQPSEPRDSAVYFCASGPDGGRWTEAFFGQGTRLTVV.

This clone was seen a single time. The chain links TRBV6-1 to TRBJ1-1; D possibly corresponds to TRBD1 (6 bases). Germline CDR1 MNHNS, CDR2 SASEGT. V dropped 10 bases and J dropped 4 bases, with 19 bases sitting between them. The CDR3 totals 14 residues. The CDR3 nucleotides read TGTGCCACCCAAGGACAGACTCTTCTCACTGAAGCTTTCTTT. This gives the protein CATQGQTLLTEAFF.

Only one count was recorded for this clone. This chain connects TRBV25-1 to TRBJ2-1; 11 bases align to TRBD2. Trimming at V came to 4 bases and at J to 4 bases, leaving 9 bases not matched to a gene. Germline V gene sequence: CDR1 MGHDK, CDR2 SYGVNS. CDR3 size: 17 residues. The CDR3 nucleotides are TGTGCCAGCAGTGCTGCTTTCACTAGCGGGAGATACAATGAGCAGTTCTTC. This sequence encodes CASSAAFTSGRYNEQFF.

This sequence joins TRBV7-2 and TRBJ2-2; 7 positions agree with TRBD1. Germline assignment: CDR1 SGHTA and CDR2 FQGNSA. Trimming removed 1 base from V and 5 bases from J; junction bases left unmatched: 7. The CDR3 has 16 residues. CDR3 amino acids: CASSLVSGGWTGELFF. CDR3 nucleotide sequence: TGTGCCAGCAGCTTAGTCTCAGGGGGTTGGACCGGGGAGCTGTTTTTT.

This clone was found once. The chain joins TRBV7-6 to TRBJ2-2; 7 nucleotides line up with TRBD2. The CDR3 is made up of 16 amino acids. CDR1 SGHVS and CDR2 FNYEAQ come from the germline V gene. The J segment lost 1 base and the V segment lost 5 bases, leaving 7 bases of the junction unmatched. CDR3 sequence reads: CASSPQAGRNTGELFF. The DNA of the CDR3 is TGTGCCAGCAGCCCCCAAGCGGGGAGGAACACCGGGGAGCTGTTTTTT.

The V gene is TRBV14, the J gene TRBJ2-1, with a possible D match to TRBD2 (6 bases). Germline values: CDR1 SGHDN, CDR2 FVKESK. The CDR3 is 14 residues long. V shed 3 bases and J shed 4 bases, with 10 bases lying between them. CDR3 residues: CASSHRREYNEQFF. The CDR3 nucleotides are TGTGCCAGCAGCCACCGGAGGGAGTACAATGAGCAGTTCTTC.

The CDR3 nucleotides read TGCGCCAGCAGCTTGGCCGACAGGGCTGAAGCTTTCTTT. Translation gives CASSLADRAEAFF. The chain is built from TRBV5-1 and TRBJ1-1; 7 bases are a match to TRBD1. V gave up 0 bases and J gave up 6 bases; unmatched junction bases: 2. This CDR3 comprises 13 residues. CDR1 and CDR2 (germline): SGHRS, YFSETQ.

The chain recombines TRBV9 with TRBJ1-1; D is perhaps TRBD1 (6 bases). The CDR3 sequence is 13 residues long. CDR1 is SGDLS, CDR2 YYNGEE, per germline. V gave up 4 bases and J gave up 3 bases, with 10 bases separating them. The CDR3 coding sequence is TGTGCCAGCAGCTCACAGGGATACACTGAAGCTTTCTTT. This gives the protein CASSSQGYTEAFF.

The genes are TRBV19 and TRBJ2-1; D call uncertain. V lost 5 bases to trimming and J lost 2 bases, with 13 bases between them. Germline lookup yields CDR1 LNHDA and CDR2 SQIVND (reference sequence). The CDR3 length is 15 residues. DNA for the CDR3: TGTGCCAGTAGTGACGATCGCCCCCCCTACAATGAGCAGTTCTTC. Translated, it gives CASSDDRPPYNEQFF.

This chain uses TRBV10-2 with TRBJ2-1; 8 bases map to TRBD1. Losses at the gene ends were 6 bases for V and 5 bases for J; bases not matched to a gene: 9. Germline V gene data show CDR1 as WSHSY and CDR2 as SAAADI. The CDR3 is 15 amino acids. The CDR3 here is CASSSRDRYNNEQFF. For the CDR3, the DNA is TGCGCCAGCAGCTCGCGGGACAGGTATAACAATGAGCAGTTCTTC.

The rearrangement links TRBV28 to TRBJ2-1; tentative D call: TRBD2 (6 bases). Trimming removed 6 bases at V and 5 bases at J, with 14 bases between. Germline V CDR1 and CDR2: MDHEN, SYDVKM. The CDR3 contains 14 residues. CDR3 coding DNA: TGTGCCAGCAGCCCGGGGACTCCAAACAATGAGCAGTTCTTC. Protein product: CASSPGTPNNEQFF. The entire variable domain, with the rest obtained from reference TRBV28 and TRBJ2-1, is as follows: DVKVTQSSRYLVKRTGEKVFLECVQDMDHENMFWYRQDPGLGLRLIYFSYDVKMKEKGDIPEGYSVSREKKERFSLILESASTNQTSMYLCASSPGTPNNEQFFGPGTRLTVL.

The chain employs TRBV7-2 and TRBJ1-2; 11 nucleotides agree with TRBD1. Per the germline V gene, CDR1 is SGHTA and CDR2 is FQGNSA. V lost 5 bases to trimming and J lost 7 bases; unmatched junction nucleotides: 6. CDR3 length: 14 residues. CDR3 coding DNA: TGTGCCAGCAGCCCAGGACAGGGGGCACGTGGCTACACCTTC. Translated: CASSPGQGARGYTF.

The rearrangement links TRBV6-5 to TRBJ2-7; D call uncertain. The CDR3 consists of 13 residues. Germline CDR1 reads MNHEY; CDR2 reads SVGAGI. Trimming stripped 0 bases from V and 4 bases from J, with 7 bases between. The CDR3 coding sequence is TGTGCCAGCAGTTACTCCTACGGGTACGAGCAGTACTTC. It encodes CASSYSYGYEQYF.

The V and J genes are TRBV5-1 and TRBJ1-2; unclear D gene. V lost 4 bases, J lost 8 bases, and 15 bases lay in between. Per germline, CDR1 SGHRS and CDR2 YFSETQ. The CDR3 runs to 13 residues. The CDR3 reads CASSPPFPWGYTF. CDR3 sequence (DNA): TGCGCCAGCAGCCCTCCCTTCCCGTGGGGCTACACCTTC.

The chain has TRBV15 and TRBJ2-1; unclear D gene. This CDR3 is built from 17 residues. V dropped 3 bases and J dropped 7 bases, with 22 bases sitting between them. CDR1 and CDR2 (germline): LNHNV, YYDKDF (reference sequence). Here the CDR3 reads CATSRADRGWLQNEQFF. The CDR3, as DNA: TGTGCCACCAGCAGGGCGGATCGTGGGTGGTTACAAAATGAGCAGTTCTTC.

The J gene is TRBJ2-7, the V gene TRBV30, with D uncertain. With 0 bases removed from V and 4 bases from J, the gap between germline ends came to 16 bases. Looked up from germline, CDR1 is GTSNPN and CDR2 is SVGIG (reference sequence). The CDR3 sequence is 15 residues long. The CDR3 region has the DNA TGTGCCTGGAGTGTAGTGGGAATGGTGGGGTACGAGCAGTACTTC. Translated, it gives CAWSVVGMVGYEQYF.

This chain joins TRBV6-5 and TRBJ2-3, with TRBD1 identical over 9 bases. Germline CDR1 reads MNHEY; CDR2 reads SVGAGI. This CDR3 has 15 amino acids. V lost 2 bases, J lost 1 base, and 1 base stayed unmatched. CDR3 amino acids: CASSYRQGGTDTQYF. The CDR3 nucleotides read TGTGCCAGCAGTTACAGACAGGGGGGCACAGATACGCAGTATTTT.